This T cell receptor beta chain was identified during a study of memory CD4+ T cells and cytomegalovirus serostatus. Per the germline V gene, CDR1 is MDHEN and CDR2 is SYDVKM. CDR3 size: 15 residues. Trimming cost V 2 bases and J 2 bases, with 12 bases left between them. The sort gate was single viable CD3+CD4+CD8-CD45RO+ cells for memory CD4+ T cells. Authors' analysis steps: After removing out-of-frame reads, approximately 2.2 million distinct TCRbeta sequences remained. Only in-frame clones appear in the TCRdb table, and some are missing; sequencing was by immunoSEQ multiplex PCR. From that table come the V and J calls and clone size; the DNA was used to work out D and trimming. There are 50,000 or so clones in the sample; roughly four fifths occur only once, and over 0.55% lies in the top ten. Overall study results and limits: The CMV-associated TCR signature appears largely within the CD4+ memory repertoire.

Comments on this clone: What it binds is unknown.

Sequenced material: memory CD4+ T cells from blood. The chain couples TRBV28 to TRBJ1-2, with a possible D match to TRBD1 (5 bases). This TCR was recovered from an adult in good health and CMV-seronegative. The CDR3 coding sequence is TGTGCCAGCAGTTTAGTCGGGGGAATGAACTATGGCTACACCTTC. It translates to CASSLVGGMNYGYTF.